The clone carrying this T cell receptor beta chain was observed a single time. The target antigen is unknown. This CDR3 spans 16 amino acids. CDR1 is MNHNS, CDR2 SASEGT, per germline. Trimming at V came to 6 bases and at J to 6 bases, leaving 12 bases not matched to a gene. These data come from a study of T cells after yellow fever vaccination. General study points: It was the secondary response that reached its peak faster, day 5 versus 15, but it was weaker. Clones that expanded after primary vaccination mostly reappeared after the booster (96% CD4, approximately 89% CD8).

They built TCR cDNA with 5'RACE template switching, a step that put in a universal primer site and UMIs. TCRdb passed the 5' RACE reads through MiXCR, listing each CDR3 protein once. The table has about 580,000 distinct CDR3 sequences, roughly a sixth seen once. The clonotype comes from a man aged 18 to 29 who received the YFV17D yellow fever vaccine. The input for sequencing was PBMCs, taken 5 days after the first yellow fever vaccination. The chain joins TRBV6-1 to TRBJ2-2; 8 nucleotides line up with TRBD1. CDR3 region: CASRDHNRGVPGELFF. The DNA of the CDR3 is TGTGCCAGCAGGGACCATAACAGGGGGGTCCCCGGGGAGCTGTTTTTT.